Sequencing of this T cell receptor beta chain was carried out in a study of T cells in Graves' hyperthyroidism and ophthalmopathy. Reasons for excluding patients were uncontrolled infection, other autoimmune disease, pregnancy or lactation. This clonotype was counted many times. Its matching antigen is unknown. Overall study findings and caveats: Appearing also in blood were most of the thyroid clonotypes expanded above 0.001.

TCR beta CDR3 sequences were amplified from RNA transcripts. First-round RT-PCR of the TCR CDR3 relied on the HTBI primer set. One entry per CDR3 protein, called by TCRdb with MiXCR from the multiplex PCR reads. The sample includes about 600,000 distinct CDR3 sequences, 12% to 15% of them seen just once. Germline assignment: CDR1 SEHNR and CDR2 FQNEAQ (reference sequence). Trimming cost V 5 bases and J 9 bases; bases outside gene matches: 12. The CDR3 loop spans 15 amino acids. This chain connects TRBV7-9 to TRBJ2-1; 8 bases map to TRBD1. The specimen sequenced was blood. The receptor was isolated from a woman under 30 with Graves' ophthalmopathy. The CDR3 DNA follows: TGTGCCAGCAGCCCGAGGACAGGGTCCTCCACTGAGCAGTTCTTC. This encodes CASSPRTGSSTEQFF.